Detailed here is one T cell receptor beta chain. Profiling relied on immunoSEQ multiplex PCR, and the TCRdb table lists in-frame clones only, not all of them. Of about 1.5 million clones in the sample, around 98% were seen once. This CDR3 comprises 15 residues. These data are taken from a study of shared clonotypes between healthy human individuals. The sequencing sample was made of naive CD4+ T cells sorted from blood. Sample subset: CD45RA+ positively selected. This sequence originates from a man in his thirties or forties in good health. The genes are TRBV21-1 and TRBJ1-5. TRBV21-1 is marked as a pseudogene. CDR3 loop: CASSQTVYSNQPQHF. The CDR3 region has the DNA TGTGCCAGCAGCCAGACTGTCTATAGCAATCAGCCCCAGCATTTT.